This TCR beta chain was identified during a study of blood T cell repertoires in COVID-19. The overall study: Samples representing acute and convalescent COVID-19 were sourced from the United States, Italy and Spain. Sample material is recorded as cDNA or gDNA derived from T cells, B-cell-depleted T cells, or PBMCs.

Original analysis: It was from reference gene primer amplification that nucleated cell counts were estimated. Some clones are missing from TCRdb's copy, which holds only in-frame ones; the method was immunoSEQ multiplex PCR. D and trimming come from the DNA, and the V and J calls and clone size come from that table. The sample lists some 130,000 clones, more than 90% occurring once. Trimming took 4 bases from V and 0 from J; bases not matched to a gene: 3. Germline values: CDR1 SGDLS, CDR2 YYNGEE. This CDR3 is 16 amino acids long. The V and J genes are TRBV9 and TRBJ2-5; TRBD2 matches 13 bases. This sequence was found in a man aged 50 or older with active COVID-19. The sample consisted of peripheral blood. In DNA form, the CDR3 reads TGTGCCAGCAGCCCAACTAGCGGGGGGGACCAAGAGACCCAGTACTTC. Its translation: CASSPTSGGDQETQYF.